This T cell receptor (beta chain) is from a study of blood T cell repertoires in COVID-19. Background on the study: Researchers got acute and convalescent COVID-19 samples from the United States, Italy and Spain. PBMCs, B-cell-depleted T cells, or T cells provided the cDNA or gDNA that made up the material.

Unmatched junction bases numbered 2, after V lost 6 bases and J lost 1 base. The length of the CDR3 is 13 residues. Germline V gives CDR1 MNHEY, CDR2 SVGAGI. Original data processing: For nucleated cells, counts were estimated from reference gene primer amplification. Libraries were prepared by immunoSEQ multiplex PCR; TCRdb keeps only in-frame clonotypes and omits some of them. Clonal size and the V and J genes are those of that table, whereas D and trimming came from the DNA. The table records almost 200,000 clones, 86% of them present only once. The chain links TRBV6-5 to TRBJ1-1, with 7 nucleotides matching TRBD1. Sequencing was carried out using peripheral blood. The clonotype comes from a woman in her seventies with acute or convalescent COVID-19. The CDR3 spells CASRWTGNTEAFF. CDR3 coding DNA: TGTGCCAGCAGGTGGACAGGGAACACTGAAGCTTTCTTT.